This TCR beta chain was retrieved from a study of T cell changes during pregnancy in multiple sclerosis. Repertoires were generated with immunoSEQ multiplex PCR, while TCRdb's copy carries only in-frame clones and drops some. The sample holds 65,000 to 80,000 clones, approximately 94% seen once. The origin of this receptor is a female donor with multiple sclerosis, enrolled in a pregnancy study. The sample here was CD4+ T cells from peripheral blood mononuclear cells, taken before pregnancy.

The DNA for the CDR3 is TGTGCCAGCGCTTCAGCGGGAGATACGCAGTATTTT. It codes for CASASAGDTQYF. The chain combines TRBV7-9 with TRBJ2-3; maybe TRBD2 (6 bases). The V and J ends lost 8 bases and 5 bases respectively, with 11 bases between them. This CDR3 has 12 residues. Per the germline V gene, CDR1 is SEHNR and CDR2 is FQNEAQ (reference sequence).